The 17 T cell receptor beta chains in this list originate from one sample, sequenced in a study of blood T cell repertoires in COVID-19. Clones were read by immunoSEQ multiplex PCR, and TCRdb kept only the in-frame ones, dropping some. The sample consists of about 200,000 clones, approximately 78% of them appearing once. Sequencing was done on a sample of peripheral blood. These receptors all stem from a woman aged 80 or older with active or convalescent COVID-19.

Notes on this clone: One junction end does not reproduce the germline sequence, and a read error may be involved. As DNA, the CDR3 is TGTGCTAGCAGCCCCCGGGACAGGGTATTGAATGAGCAGTTCTTC. Protein product: CASSPRDRVLNEQFF. V and J are TRBV7-7 and TRBJ2-1; TRBD1 matches at 9 bases. The CDR3 is made up of 15 amino acids. Germline assignment: CDR1 SSHAT and CDR2 FNYEAQ (reference sequence).

The V gene is TRBV2, the J gene TRBJ2-5; weak D call: TRBD2 (6 bases). V shed 6 bases and J shed 2 bases, with 16 bases lying between them. CDR1 is SNHLY, CDR2 FYNNEI, per germline. The CDR3 length is 15 residues. The CDR3 DNA is TGTGCCAGCAGCGCTGCGGGACTTACACAAGAGACCCAGTACTTC. It codes for CASSAAGLTQETQYF.

The chain joins TRBV9 to TRBJ2-5, with D possibly being TRBD1 (5 bases). Trimming stripped 2 bases from V and 2 bases from J, with 10 bases between. The CDR3 runs 14 residues. The germline gives CDR1 SGDLS, CDR2 YYNGEE. The CDR3 sequence is CASSVTGVQETQYF. CDR3 DNA sequence: TGTGCCAGCAGCGTCACAGGAGTACAAGAGACCCAGTACTTC.

Turning to this clone: Other nucleotide sequences from this sample produce the same CDR3. The CDR3 nucleotides are TGTGCCAGCTCACCTCGGGTAAACACTGAAGCTTTCTTT. This translates into CASSPRVNTEAFF. This chain links TRBV18 with TRBJ1-1; D is undetermined. CDR3 length: 13 amino acids. The germline V and J ends were trimmed by 3 bases and 2 bases, with 7 bases remaining between them. Germline CDR1 KGHSH, CDR2 LQKENI.

The chain couples TRBV10-3 to TRBJ2-7; 7 bases match TRBD2. Germline trimming cut 4 bases from V and 0 bases from J; bases unmatched to any gene: 6. CDR1 is ENHRY and CDR2 is SYGVKD in the germline V gene. The CDR3 length is 15 residues. CDR3 DNA: TGTGCCATCAGTGCTCTAGCGGTAAGCTCCTACGAGCAGTACTTC. It codes for CAISALAVSSYEQYF.

The rearrangement links TRBV28 to TRBJ2-7; 9 nucleotides agree with TRBD1. Germline V lookup: CDR1 MDHEN, CDR2 SYDVKM. Trimming took 0 bases from V and 4 from J; bases not matched to a gene: 19. The CDR3 is 20 amino acids. This CDR3 reads CASSLWGGTGPTRAVYEQYF. CDR3 DNA: TGTGCCAGCAGTTTATGGGGAGGGACAGGGCCGACACGTGCGGTATACGAGCAGTACTTC.

This chain connects TRBV10-3 to TRBJ1-5, with 7 bases lining up with TRBD1. Germline lookup yields CDR1 ENHRY and CDR2 SYGVKD. The CDR3 has 16 residues. J lost 0 bases, V lost 5 bases, and 7 bases had no gene match. The CDR3 DNA is TGTGCCATCAGTCCCACAGGGGCCGATAGCAATCAGCCCCAGCATTTT. It is translated as CAISPTGADSNQPQHF.

The rearrangement uses TRBV11-2 and TRBJ1-1; D gene unclear. Germline values: CDR1 SGHAT, CDR2 FQNNGV. Trimming removed 4 bases from V and 7 bases from J, with 10 bases in between. This CDR3 has 12 amino acids. The CDR3 nucleotides read TGTGCCAGCAGCTCCATCGTCGGTGAAGCTTTCTTT. It translates to CASSSIVGEAFF.

The rearrangement uses TRBV30 and TRBJ1-2, with unresolved D. With 4 bases removed from V and 3 bases from J, the gap between germline ends came to 9 bases. The germline V gene encodes CDR1 GTSNPN and CDR2 SVGIG (reference sequence). The CDR3 sequence is 12 residues long. This CDR3 is CAWIGFHYGYTF. Written as DNA, the CDR3 is TGTGCCTGGATCGGGTTCCACTATGGCTACACCTTC.

Only one count was recorded for this clone. The V call is TRBV28, the J call TRBJ1-4; TRBD1 aligns across 8 bases. The trim removed 5 bases at V and 5 bases at J, leaving 10 bases unmatched. The CDR3 runs to 16 residues. Germline loops: CDR1 MDHEN, CDR2 SYDVKM. The CDR3 here is CASSLPKGQVNEKLFF. The CDR3 DNA reads TGTGCCAGCAGTCTCCCTAAGGGACAGGTCAATGAAAAACTGTTTTTT.

V is TRBV5-4 and J is TRBJ1-2; a weak D match, TRBD1 (5 bases). V lost 3 bases, J lost 4 bases, and 10 bases lay in between. This CDR3 is built from 13 residues. The germline CDR1 and CDR2 sequences are SGHNT and YYREEE (reference sequence). The CDR3 DNA sequence: TGTGCCAGCAGCTACGACAGCGTCTATGGCTACACCTTC. This translates into CASSYDSVYGYTF.

V and J are TRBV11-2 and TRBJ1-1; D ambiguous. The CDR3 sequence is 15 residues long. Trimming took 2 bases from V and 5 from J, leaving 15 bases between them. Germline CDR1 is SGHAT and CDR2 is FQNNGV. CDR3 coding DNA: TGTGCCAGCAGCTTATCTGTCGGGGAGGAAACTGAAGCTTTCTTT. It codes for CASSLSVGEETEAFF.

The chain employs TRBV4-2 and TRBJ2-2; TRBD1 agrees at 7 bases. The V segment lost 1 base and the J segment 2 bases; nucleotides outside the gene matches: 10. Germline V gene sequence: CDR1 LGHNA, CDR2 YNFKEQ. This CDR3 contains 18 residues. CDR3 bases: TGTGCCAGCAGCCAAGCAGTGCAGGGGACAGCTAACACCGGGGAGCTGTTTTTT. This sequence encodes CASSQAVQGTANTGELFF.

To note about this clone: One end of the junction does not line up with germline, which may come from a read error. This sequence joins TRBV27 and TRBJ1-1, with 8 bases matching TRBD1. Germline CDR1 reads MNHEY; CDR2 reads SMNVEV (reference sequence). The CDR3 sequence is 13 residues long. Written as DNA, the CDR3 is TGTGCCAGCAGTTCCATTGGACAGGGTCCGTTAAATTTT. Residues: CASSSIGQGPLNF.

The gene calls are TRBV2 and TRBJ1-2, with D unresolved. Germline loops: CDR1 SNHLY, CDR2 FYNNEI. The CDR3 is 15 amino acids. Between the trimmed V and J ends, which lost 6 bases and 3 bases, there was a span of 17 bases. The CDR3 DNA is TGTGCCAGCAGCCCTACTCATTCCCCTGACTATGGCTACACCTTC. The encoded protein is CASSPTHSPDYGYTF.

The gene calls are TRBV18 and TRBJ1-2, with TRBD1 identical over 8 bases. Germline CDR1 is KGHSH and CDR2 is LQKENI. With 2 bases clipped from V and 7 bases from J, the junction kept 3 bases outside the gene matches. The CDR3 spans 13 residues. DNA for the CDR3: TGTGCCAGCTCACCAGGGACAGGAACTGGCTACACCTTC. The encoded protein is CASSPGTGTGYTF.

The chain employs TRBV10-3 and TRBJ2-3; perhaps TRBD2 as D (5 bases). V gave up 3 bases and J gave up 3 bases, with 7 bases separating them. The CDR3 runs 13 residues. Germline lookup yields CDR1 ENHRY and CDR2 SYGVKD. CDR3 DNA: TGTGCCATCAGTGAAACTAGGACAGATACGCAGTATTTT. It encodes CAISETRTDTQYF.